Shown below are 9 T cell receptor beta chains from a single sample sequenced in a study of T cell repertoires in aging, cancer and after chemotherapy. A mixed TRB-A/B primer pool amplified rearranged TRB by multiplex touch-down PCR. Each CDR3 protein gets one entry after TCRdb re-called the multiplex PCR reads with MiXCR. The sample includes about 1,500 distinct CDR3 sequences, about 24% of them seen just once. Amplification of TCR beta used genomic DNA extracted from peripheral blood. Sequencing was carried out using blood. These receptors all stem from a human donor with a solid tumor.

In its sample, this clonotype is large. V usage is TRBV7-9 and J usage is TRBJ1-3; 9 bases map to TRBD1. This CDR3 has 15 amino acids. Trimming took 5 bases from V and 1 from J; bases not matched to a gene: 3. Germline V gives CDR1 SEHNR, CDR2 FQNEAQ (reference sequence). CDR3 nucleotides: TGTGCCAGCAGCCCCGGGACAGGGTCTGGAAACACCATATATTTT. It translates to CASSPGTGSGNTIYF.

This clonotype has just a few counts. The chain couples TRBV5-4 to TRBJ1-1; possibly TRBD1 for D (6 bases). The V and J ends lost 4 bases and 3 bases respectively, with 10 bases between them. The germline V gene encodes CDR1 SGHNT and CDR2 YYREEE (reference sequence). The CDR3 extends over 13 amino acids. The CDR3 loop is CASSPRGHTEAFF. CDR3 coding DNA: TGTGCCAGCAGCCCCAGGGGACACACTGAAGCTTTCTTT.

This clonotype was counted a few times. The J gene is TRBJ2-7, the V gene TRBV19; 7 positions agree with TRBD2. Trimming cost V 11 bases and J 4 bases; bases outside gene matches: 17. This CDR3 is built from 15 residues. The germline V gene has CDR1 LNHDA and CDR2 SQIVND (reference sequence). The CDR3 region is CAAGAGLGAAYEQYF. In nucleotides, the CDR3 is TGTGCCGCGGGAGCAGGTCTCGGGGCGGCTTACGAGCAGTACTTC.

This clonotype has just a few counts. The V gene is TRBV5-1, the J gene TRBJ2-7, with D unresolved. Germline CDR1 is SGHRS and CDR2 is YFSETQ. Between the trimmed V and J ends, which lost 1 base and 5 bases, there was a span of 13 bases. There are 14 residues in the CDR3. Here the CDR3 reads CASSLLDSGHEQYF. Written as DNA, the CDR3 is TGCGCCAGCAGCTTGCTGGATTCGGGCCACGAGCAGTACTTC.

This clonotype has more than one count but fewer than ten. The chain joins TRBV12-3 or TRBV12-4 to TRBJ1-1; 10 nucleotides agree with TRBD1. Unmatched junction bases numbered 20, after V lost 6 bases and J lost 4 bases. The CDR3 loop spans 19 amino acids. The CDR3 DNA reads TGTGCCAGCAGAACGGGGTTCATTACGACAGGGGGCGCATCCACTGAAGCTTTCTTT. It encodes CASRTGFITTGGASTEAFF.

In its sample, this clonotype was seen a few times. This chain links TRBV4-2 with TRBJ2-5; D call uncertain. V was cut by 3 bases and J by 5 bases, with 7 bases left in between. The germline V gene encodes CDR1 LGHNA and CDR2 YNFKEQ. This CDR3 region has 12 residues. The CDR3 loop reads CASSHLSETQYF. CDR3 DNA: TGTGCCAGCAGCCATCTAAGCGAGACCCAGTACTTC.

V usage is TRBV13 and J usage is TRBJ2-1, with a possible D match to TRBD1 (5 bases). Germline-derived CDR1 and CDR2 are PRHDT and FYEKMQ (reference sequence). The CDR3 is made up of 16 amino acids. The V gene lost 3 bases and the J gene lost 4 bases, with 16 bases spanning the gap. In nucleotides, the CDR3 is TGTGCCAGCAGCTTGGGCAGGGCCCCACCGTACAATGAGCAGTTCTTC. Translating gives CASSLGRAPPYNEQFF.

This chain links TRBV6-1 with TRBJ2-7, with D maybe TRBD1 (6 bases). Deletions cut 2 bases from V and 3 bases from J, with 11 bases between. The V gene's germline CDR1 is MNHNS and CDR2 SASEGT. The CDR3 length is 14 residues. CDR3 protein: CASSEYRVVYEQYF. The DNA for the CDR3 is TGTGCCAGCAGTGAATACAGGGTAGTCTACGAGCAGTACTTC.

This clonotype was detected a few times. The CDR3 region has the DNA TGCAGTGCTAGGGCGAATTACTACAATGAGCAGTTCTTC. Protein sequence: CSARANYYNEQFF. V is TRBV20-1 and J is TRBJ2-1; D is undetermined. V was pared by 3 bases and J by 3 bases, with 9 bases between. The V gene's germline CDR1 is DFQATT and CDR2 SNEGSKA (reference sequence). The CDR3 spans 13 residues.